The 14 T cell receptor beta chains listed next were all sequenced from one sample in a study of OX40 agonist ivuxolimab in advanced cancers. Receptor amplification or capture employed the immunoSEQ multiplex PCR assay. Entries here come from immuneACCESS through TCRdb and include only in-frame sequences with V and J called. Some clones fail to appear in such tables; in the studies checked, an unresolved V gene covers under half of the shortfall, and the cause of the remainder is unknown. This sample lists tens of thousands of clones; about 83% were detected once. The ten largest clones take up less than 0.9% of the sample. The specimen comprised CD4+ or CD8+ T cells sorted from blood, sampled in a trial of the OX40 agonist ivuxolimab. These receptors all come from an adult with an advanced solid tumor such as melanoma, head and neck, liver or kidney cancer.

The V and J genes are TRBV7-2 and TRBJ2-3; D ambiguous. The germline V and J ends were trimmed by 4 bases and 9 bases, with 17 bases remaining between them. The CDR3 consists of 14 residues. CDR1 is SGHTA, CDR2 FQGNSA, per germline. Here the CDR3 DNA reads TGTGCCAGCAGCTCTTCATCGAATTATAGAACGCAGTATTTT. This sequence encodes CASSSSSNYRTQYF.

This clone was observed a few times. The chain couples TRBV5-1 to TRBJ2-5, with 8 nucleotides matching TRBD2. The germline CDR1 and CDR2 sequences are SGHRS and YFSETQ. This CDR3 has 15 amino acids. The ends lost 4 bases at V and 4 bases at J; junction bases unmatched: 9. CDR3 sequence reads: CASSIQTSDTETQYF. CDR3 sequence (DNA): TGCGCCAGCAGCATCCAGACTAGCGACACAGAGACCCAGTACTTC. Combining the CDR3 with reference TRBV5-1 and TRBJ2-5 gives the whole variable domain KAGVTQTPRYLIKTRGQQVTLSCSPISGHRSVSWYQQTPGQGLQFLFEYFSETQRNKGNFPGRFSGRQFSNSRSEMNVSTLELGDSALYLCASSIQTSDTETQYFGPGTRLLVL.

The V gene is TRBV7-9, the J gene TRBJ2-3; TRBD2 matches 8 bases. The CDR3 covers 17 residues. Germline CDR1 SEHNR, CDR2 FQNEAQ (reference sequence). V shed 5 bases and J 0 bases; nucleotides not matched to a gene: 10. The CDR3 region has the DNA TGTGCCAGCAGCCTCCAGGCGGGGGGACTGAGCACAGATACGCAGTATTTT. Protein product: CASSLQAGGLSTDTQYF.

This chain connects TRBV5-6 to TRBJ1-2; TRBD1 agrees at 12 bases. V trimming: 4 bases; J trimming: 7 bases; junction bases outside the gene matches: 8. The CDR3 runs 15 residues. Per the germline V gene, CDR1 is SGHDT and CDR2 is YYEEEE. For the CDR3, the DNA is TGTGCCAGCAGCGCAGCCGGGACAGGGGGCTTTGGCTACACCTTC. Protein product: CASSAAGTGGFGYTF.

About this clone: The same CDR3 arises from other DNA sequences in this sample as well. V is TRBV10-3 and J is TRBJ2-7; D not certain. Trimming pared 0 bases from V and 0 bases from J, leaving 3 bases between. The CDR3 runs to 13 residues. Germline V CDR1 and CDR2: ENHRY, SYGVKD. CDR3 region: CAISESLSYEQYF. The CDR3 region has the DNA TGTGCCATCAGTGAGTCCCTCTCCTACGAGCAGTACTTC.

The J gene is TRBJ2-1, the V gene TRBV19; 11 bases fit TRBD2. Trimming at V came to 7 bases and at J to 0 bases, leaving 17 bases not matched to a gene. The germline CDR1 and CDR2 sequences are LNHDA and SQIVND (reference sequence). CDR3 length equals 20 residues. In DNA form, the CDR3 reads TGTGCCAGTACCCCGACTAGCGGGAACCCACAGCTTAGCTCCTACAATGAGCAGTTCTTC. Translated, it gives CASTPTSGNPQLSSYNEQFF. The whole variable domain, remainder taken from reference TRBV19 and TRBJ2-1, is DGGITQSPKYLFRKEGQNVTLSCEQNLNHDAMYWYRQDPGQGLRLIYYSQIVNDFQKGDIAEGYSVSREKKESFPLTVTSAQKNPTAFYLCASTPTSGNPQLSSYNEQFFGPGTRLTVL.

The chain joins TRBV10-3 to TRBJ2-7; D might be TRBD2 (6 bases). Germline V gene sequence: CDR1 ENHRY, CDR2 SYGVKD. The CDR3 loop spans 14 amino acids. Between the trimmed V and J ends, which lost 3 bases and 3 bases, there was a span of 12 bases. CDR3 nucleotide sequence: TGTGCCATCAGTGACGGGCAGGGAGGCTACGAGCAGTACTTC. Its translation is CAISDGQGGYEQYF.

The chain uses TRBV5-6 and TRBJ2-6; D unresolved. CDR1 and CDR2 (germline): SGHDT, YYEEEE. The CDR3 totals 16 residues. V was clipped by 3 bases and J by 0 bases, with 10 bases between them. CDR3 DNA sequence: TGTGCCAGCAGCTCTACGACAAGCTCTGGGGCCAACGTCCTGACTTTC. This codes for CASSSTTSSGANVLTF.

This CDR3 is CASSLNGGGDQPQHF. CDR3 nucleotides: TGCGCCAGCAGCCTCAACGGAGGGGGGGATCAGCCCCAGCATTTT. This chain connects TRBV4-3 to TRBJ1-5, with D maybe TRBD1 (6 bases). Germline lookup yields CDR1 LGHNA and CDR2 YSLEER. CDR3 length: 15 amino acids. Trimming removed 4 bases at V and 5 bases at J, with 15 bases between.

The chain is built from TRBV28 and TRBJ2-7; 10 nucleotides align to TRBD1. Germline V gene sequence: CDR1 MDHEN, CDR2 SYDVKM. The length of the CDR3 is 14 residues. Trimming removed 6 bases from V and 2 bases from J; junction bases left unmatched: 4. CDR3: CASSGGQGTYEQYF. CDR3 DNA: TGTGCCAGCAGCGGGGGACAGGGGACCTACGAGCAGTACTTC.

The chain employs TRBV6-1 and TRBJ1-1; 7 nucleotides match TRBD1. V lost 0 bases and J lost 1; bases outside the gene matches: 5. The CDR3 is made up of 16 amino acids. In germline, CDR1 is MNHNS, CDR2 SASEGT. In DNA form, the CDR3 reads TGTGCCAGCAGTGAAGCGGGAGGGGGCGAGAACACTGAAGCTTTCTTT. Translation gives CASSEAGGGENTEAFF.

This chain links TRBV29-1 with TRBJ1-5; TRBD1 agrees at 9 bases. The CDR3 totals 13 residues. Germline values: CDR1 SQVTM, CDR2 ANQGSEA. V lost 7 bases and J lost 6; bases outside the gene matches: 7. CDR3 amino acids: CSAGDRAGQPQHF. The CDR3 DNA sequence: TGCAGCGCTGGGGACAGGGCCGGTCAGCCCCAGCATTTT. Full variable domain (remainder filled in from reference TRBV29-1 and TRBJ1-5): SAVISQKPSRDICQRGTSLTIQCQVDSQVTMMFWYRQQPGQSLTLIATANQGSEATYESGFVIDKFPISRPNLTFSTLTVSNMSPEDSSIYLCSAGDRAGQPQHFGDGTRLSIL.

J is TRBJ1-2 and V is TRBV7-9, with D possibly TRBD1 on 6 matching bases. The CDR3 length is 13 residues. Germline values: CDR1 SEHNR, CDR2 FQNEAQ (reference sequence). Trimming left V 5 bases short and J 7 bases short, with 14 bases between. The CDR3: CASSRVKGGGYTF. For the CDR3, the DNA is TGTGCCAGCAGCCGCGTGAAGGGGGGTGGCTACACCTTC.

The V and J genes are TRBV7-2 and TRBJ1-1; 8 bases map to TRBD1. Germline loops: CDR1 SGHTA, CDR2 FQGNSA. The CDR3 is 15 residues long. Trimming removed 3 bases from V and 7 bases from J; junction bases left unmatched: 10. This chain's CDR3 is CASSLIPRGRDEAFF. The DNA of the CDR3 is TGTGCCAGCAGCTTGATACCCAGGGGGCGAGATGAAGCTTTCTTT.